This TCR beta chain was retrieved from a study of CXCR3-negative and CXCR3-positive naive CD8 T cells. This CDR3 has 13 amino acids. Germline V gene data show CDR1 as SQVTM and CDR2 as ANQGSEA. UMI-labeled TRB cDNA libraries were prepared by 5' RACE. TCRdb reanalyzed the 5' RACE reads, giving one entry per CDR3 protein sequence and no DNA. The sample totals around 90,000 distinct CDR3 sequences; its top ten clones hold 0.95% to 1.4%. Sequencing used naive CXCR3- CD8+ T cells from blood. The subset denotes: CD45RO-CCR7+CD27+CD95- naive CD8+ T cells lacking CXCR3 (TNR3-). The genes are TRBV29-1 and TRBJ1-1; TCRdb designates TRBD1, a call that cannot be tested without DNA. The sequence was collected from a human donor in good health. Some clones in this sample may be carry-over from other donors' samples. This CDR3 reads CSVFGQGNTEAFF.